These 28 T cell receptor beta chains came from one sample sequenced in a study of blood T cell repertoires in COVID-19. Profiling relied on immunoSEQ multiplex PCR, and the TCRdb table lists in-frame clones only, not all of them. The profile shows about 440,000 clones, about 89% of them singletons. Source material: peripheral blood. Every receptor here comes from a woman aged 25 to 39 with acute or convalescent COVID-19.

The chain couples TRBV3-1 (or the pseudogene TRBV3-2) to TRBJ1-1; 9 positions match TRBD1. Trimming removed 6 bases from V and 7 bases from J; junction bases left unmatched: 6. Germline V gene lookup returns CDR1 LGHDT and CDR2 YNNKEL (reference sequence). The length of the CDR3 is 13 residues. CDR3 DNA: TGTGCCAGCAGACCAACAGGGGGCTTTGAAGCTTTCTTT. It translates to CASRPTGGFEAFF.

The chain is built from TRBV5-1 and TRBJ2-7; 7 bases map to TRBD2. V dropped 3 bases and J dropped 3; count of bases not matched to a gene: 12. This CDR3 is 16 amino acids long. Germline V gene data show CDR1 as SGHRS and CDR2 as YFSETQ. The CDR3 bases are TGCGCCAGCAGCTCCGGGGAGGGTAGCACCAACTACGAGCAGTACTTC. Translation: CASSSGEGSTNYEQYF.

The V gene is TRBV5-1, the J gene TRBJ1-5, with 9 bases fitting TRBD1. V lost 9 bases and J lost 3; bases outside the gene matches: 7. The length of the CDR3 is 14 residues. Germline V gene sequence: CDR1 SGHRS, CDR2 YFSETQ. The CDR3 region is CANIRTGDNQPQHF. The CDR3 DNA reads as TGCGCCAACATAAGGACAGGGGACAATCAGCCCCAGCATTTT. The whole variable domain, remainder taken from reference TRBV5-1 and TRBJ1-5, is KAGVTQTPRYLIKTRGQQVTLSCSPISGHRSVSWYQQTPGQGLQFLFEYFSETQRNKGNFPGRFSGRQFSNSRSEMNVSTLELGDSALYLCANIRTGDNQPQHFGDGTRLSIL.

This rearrangement joins TRBV12-3 or TRBV12-4 to TRBJ2-5; TRBD1 might be the D (6 bases). V lost 6 bases and J 9 bases, leaving 11 bases between the germline ends. This CDR3 contains 11 residues. CDR3 amino acids: CASSSTGSQYF. The CDR3 bases are TGTGCCAGCAGCAGCACAGGGTCCCAGTACTTC.

The J gene is TRBJ1-1, the V gene TRBV19; D is uncertain. CDR3 size: 14 residues. Trimming pared 6 bases from V and 5 bases from J, leaving 16 bases between. Germline V CDR1 and CDR2: LNHDA, SQIVND (reference sequence). CDR3 sequence: CASRASGARTEAFF. The CDR3 region has the DNA TGTGCCAGTAGGGCCTCGGGAGCGCGGACTGAAGCTTTCTTT.

This chain links TRBV29-1 with TRBJ2-5; D gene ambiguous. This CDR3 region has 11 residues. V lost 4 bases to trimming and J lost 5 bases, with 8 bases between them. CDR1 is SQVTM, CDR2 ANQGSEA, per germline. DNA of the CDR3: TGCAGCGTTGTGAATCGGGAGACCCAGTACTTC. Translation: CSVVNRETQYF.

The genes are TRBV2 and TRBJ2-5, with 8 bases aligning to TRBD2. The ends lost 5 bases at V and 4 bases at J; junction bases unmatched: 18. The germline V gene encodes CDR1 SNHLY and CDR2 FYNNEI. This CDR3 region has 18 residues. CDR3 sequence (DNA): TGTGCCAGCAGTCGGGGACTAGGTGTTGGGGAGCTTGGAGAGACCCAGTACTTC. Amino acids: CASSRGLGVGELGETQYF.

The V and J genes are TRBV28 and TRBJ2-5; TRBD1 agrees at 8 bases. CDR3 length: 15 amino acids. Trimming at V came to 4 bases and at J to 1 base, leaving 5 bases not matched to a gene. The germline V gene has CDR1 MDHEN and CDR2 SYDVKM. The CDR3 is CASSSDRVSQETQYF. The CDR3 DNA reads TGTGCCAGCAGTTCGGACAGGGTTTCCCAAGAGACCCAGTACTTC.

The chain recombines TRBV7-9 with TRBJ2-3, with D uncertain. From germline, CDR1 is SEHNR and CDR2 FQNEAQ (reference sequence). V lost 8 bases and J lost 7, with 16 bases in between. The CDR3 is 13 residues long. CDR3 DNA: TGTGCCAGCGTTGAAACGAACACGTATACGCAGTATTTT. Amino acid sequence: CASVETNTYTQYF. The variable domain in full, with the rest retrieved from reference TRBV7-9 and TRBJ2-3, is DTGVSQNPRHKITKRGQNVTFRCDPISEHNRLYWYRQTLGQGPEFLTYFQNEAQLEKSRLLSDRFSAERPKGSFSTLEIQRTEQGDSAMYLCASVETNTYTQYFGPGTRLTVL.

The chain employs TRBV7-3 and TRBJ2-3; D call uncertain. The V gene lost 5 bases and the J gene lost 0 bases, with 12 bases spanning the gap. CDR3 size: 15 residues. Germline values: CDR1 SGHTA, CDR2 FQGTGA. This CDR3 is CASSNPEESTDTQYF. The DNA of the CDR3 is TGTGCCAGCAGCAATCCCGAGGAAAGCACAGATACGCAGTATTTT.

Turning to this clone: The sample has other DNA sequences that encode this CDR3 too. DNA for the CDR3: TGCGCCAGCAGCTTGGGCGACAGAAACTATGGCTACACCTTC. It codes for CASSLGDRNYGYTF. This chain connects TRBV5-1 to TRBJ1-2; a weak D match, TRBD1 (5 bases). V shed 0 bases and J shed 2 bases, with 8 bases lying between them. CDR1 and CDR2 from the germline V gene are SGHRS and YFSETQ. This CDR3 region has 14 residues.

This clone has only a few counts. The CDR3 sequence: CASSREQNTGELFF. CDR3 DNA: TGTGCCAGCAGCCGGGAACAGAACACCGGGGAGCTGTTTTTT. The chain couples TRBV6-4 to TRBJ2-2; D might be TRBD2 (5 bases). Germline lookup yields CDR1 MRHNA and CDR2 SNTAGT. V was cut by 6 bases and J by 1 base, with 9 bases left in between. This CDR3 region has 14 residues.

The genes are TRBV6-6 and TRBJ1-3; TRBD1 aligns across 9 bases. Germline V gene sequence: CDR1 MNHNY, CDR2 SVGAGI (reference sequence). The CDR3 runs to 24 residues. V was clipped by 6 bases and J by 0 bases; unmatched bases: 30. CDR3 nucleotides: TGTGCCAGCAGCTCCTGGACGGTCCCCCAAACCGGGACAGGGATCGATAGCTCTGGAAACACCATATATTTT. Translating gives CASSSWTVPQTGTGIDSSGNTIYF.

For this clone: One end of the junction is discordant with germline, which a read error may explain. The rearrangement links TRBV5-1 to TRBJ2-1; TRBD2 matches at 8 bases. The CDR3 runs 15 residues. Germline V gene sequence: CDR1 SGHRS, CDR2 YFSETQ. The CDR3 sequence is CARSWGRRGGNEQFF. The CDR3, as DNA: TGCGCCCGCAGCTGGGGCCGCCGGGGGGGCAATGAGCAGTTCTTC.

The genes are TRBV2 and TRBJ2-7; a possible D gene is TRBD1 (6 bases). Germline CDR1 is SNHLY and CDR2 is FYNNEI. There are 14 residues in the CDR3. V was shortened by 4 bases and J by 7 bases, with 17 bases between the two germline ends. As DNA, the CDR3 is TGTGCCAGCAGTGTACAGGGCGAGTTGGGGGAGCAGTACTTC. Encoded protein: CASSVQGELGEQYF. The variable domain in full, completed from reference TRBV2 and TRBJ2-7, reads EPEVTQTPSHQVTQMGQEVILRCVPISNHLYFYWYRQILGQKVEFLVSFYNNEISEKSEIFDDQFSVERPDGSNFTLKIRSTKLEDSAMYFCASSVQGELGEQYFGPGTRLTVT.

J is TRBJ2-3 and V is TRBV5-1; tentatively, D is TRBD2 (6 bases). The CDR3 extends over 15 amino acids. The ends were cut back, 0 bases at V and 3 bases at J, with 11 bases in the middle. Germline loops: CDR1 SGHRS, CDR2 YFSETQ. The CDR3 reads CASSLAPSETDTQYF. In DNA, the CDR3 is TGCGCCAGCAGCTTGGCCCCTAGCGAGACAGATACGCAGTATTTT.

The chain carries TRBV29-1 and TRBJ2-7; 7 bases map to TRBD1. The germline V gene encodes CDR1 SQVTM and CDR2 ANQGSEA. Trimming took 5 bases from V and 3 from J; bases not matched to a gene: 10. This CDR3 spans 14 amino acids. The CDR3 sequence: CSVLGDAGGYEQYF. For the CDR3, the DNA is TGCAGCGTTTTGGGGGACGCAGGGGGCTACGAGCAGTACTTC.

The chain recombines TRBV28 with TRBJ1-2, with TRBD1 matching over 8 bases. The germline gives CDR1 MDHEN, CDR2 SYDVKM. V lost 6 bases, J lost 4 bases, and 7 bases stayed unmatched. The CDR3 totals 14 residues. The CDR3 loop is CASSSGTGSYGYTF. The DNA of the CDR3 is TGTGCCAGCAGCTCCGGGACAGGTTCCTATGGCTACACCTTC.

The genes are TRBV11-3 and TRBJ2-1; TRBD1 agrees at 8 bases. The CDR3 runs to 16 residues. Germline trimming cut 5 bases from V and 8 bases from J; bases unmatched to any gene: 14. CDR1 SGHNT and CDR2 YENEEA come from the germline V gene. CDR3 region: CASSRTDRTGLDEQFF. In DNA form, the CDR3 reads TGTGCCAGCAGCCGGACCGATAGGACAGGGCTCGATGAGCAGTTCTTC.

A word on this clone: One end of the junction is discordant with germline, which a read error may explain. Other DNA sequences from this sample encode an identical CDR3 as well. V and J are TRBV9 and TRBJ2-3, with a possible D match to TRBD1 (5 bases). Germline-derived CDR1 and CDR2 are SGDLS and YYNGEE. This CDR3 has 15 amino acids. The CDR3 bases are TGTGCCAGCAGCGTAGATGGACAAAGCACAGATACGCAATATTTT. Translating gives CASSVDGQSTDTQYF.

The chain couples TRBV18 to TRBJ1-1; 7 bases match TRBD1. Looked up from germline, CDR1 is KGHSH and CDR2 is LQKENI. This CDR3 spans 14 amino acids. The ends lost 6 bases at V and 4 bases at J; junction bases unmatched: 8. CDR3: CASSTTGLSTEAFF. The CDR3 region has the DNA TGTGCCAGCTCCACGACAGGGCTGAGCACTGAAGCTTTCTTT.

The chain couples TRBV11-2 to TRBJ2-3, with 9 positions matching TRBD1. J lost 2 bases, V lost 5 bases, and 8 bases had no gene match. The CDR3 extends over 16 amino acids. The V gene's germline CDR1 is SGHAT and CDR2 FQNNGV. CDR3 amino acids: CASSKQGAPNTDTQYF. The CDR3 DNA follows: TGTGCCAGCAGCAAACAGGGGGCGCCGAACACAGATACGCAGTATTTT.

The V and J genes are TRBV10-3 and TRBJ1-2; D unresolved. V lost 2 bases and J lost 5, with 15 bases in between. The length of the CDR3 is 15 residues. The germline CDR1 and CDR2 sequences are ENHRY and SYGVKD. The CDR3 bases are TGTGCCATCAGTGAGGTCAGGCGCGTTGAATATGGCTACACCTTC. Protein product: CAISEVRRVEYGYTF.

CDR3 region: CASSPGSAFF. The CDR3 coding sequence is TGTGCCAGCAGTCCCGGTTCCGCTTTCTTT. The chain joins TRBV2 to TRBJ1-1; D not resolved. Germline-derived CDR1 and CDR2 are SNHLY and FYNNEI. The CDR3 loop spans 10 amino acids. V lost 5 bases and J 11 bases, leaving 9 bases between the germline ends. Full variable domain (outside the CDR3, taken from reference TRBV2 and TRBJ1-1): EPEVTQTPSHQVTQMGQEVILRCVPISNHLYFYWYRQILGQKVEFLVSFYNNEISEKSEIFDDQFSVERPDGSNFTLKIRSTKLEDSAMYFCASSPGSAFFGQGTRLTVV.

The chain combines TRBV6-1 with TRBJ1-6; TRBD1 matches 10 bases. J was trimmed by 10 bases and V by 3 bases; bases with no gene match: 9. The V gene's germline CDR1 is MNHNS and CDR2 SASEGT. This CDR3 region has 16 residues. In DNA, the CDR3 is TGTGCCAGCAGTGAGGGGTTGACAGGGGGCGGATCACCCCTCCACTTT. Protein product: CASSEGLTGGGSPLHF.

The J gene is TRBJ2-7, the V gene TRBV5-6, with 8 bases fitting TRBD1. Germline CDR1 SGHDT, CDR2 YYEEEE. CDR3 size: 16 residues. V gave up 3 bases and J gave up 3 bases; unmatched junction bases: 11. The CDR3 DNA reads as TGTGCCAGCAGCTGGGGGACAGGCCAGATCCGCTACGAGCAGTACTTC. Translation: CASSWGTGQIRYEQYF.

This clone was observed a handful of times. The rearrangement uses TRBV7-7 and TRBJ2-1, with a weak D call TRBD2 (7 bases). Trimming took off 5 bases at V and 6 bases at J, with 17 bases between the two ends. This CDR3 is built from 15 residues. In germline, CDR1 is SSHAT, CDR2 FNYEAQ (reference sequence). Written as DNA, the CDR3 is TGTGCCAGCAGCCCGTTACGGGGGGCTATCAATGAGCAGTTCTTC. Translated, it gives CASSPLRGAINEQFF.

The V gene is TRBV20-1, the J gene TRBJ2-5; weak D call: TRBD2 (5 bases). Germline-derived CDR1 and CDR2 are DFQATT and SNEGSKA (reference sequence). V was cut by 4 bases and J by 5 bases, with 11 bases left in between. The CDR3 has 12 amino acids. CDR3 in amino acids: CSATELEETQYF. As DNA, the CDR3 is TGCAGTGCTACTGAACTAGAGGAGACCCAGTACTTC.